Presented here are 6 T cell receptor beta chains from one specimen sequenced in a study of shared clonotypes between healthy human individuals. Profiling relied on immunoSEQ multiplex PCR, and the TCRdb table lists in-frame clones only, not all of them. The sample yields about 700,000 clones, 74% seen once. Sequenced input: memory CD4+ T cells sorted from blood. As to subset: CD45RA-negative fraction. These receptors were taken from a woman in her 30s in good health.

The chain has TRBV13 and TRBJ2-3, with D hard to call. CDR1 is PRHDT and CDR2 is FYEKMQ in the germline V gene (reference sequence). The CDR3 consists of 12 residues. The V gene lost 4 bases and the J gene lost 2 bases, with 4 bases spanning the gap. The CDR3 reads CASSSNTDTQYF. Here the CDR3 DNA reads TGTGCCAGCAGCTCCAACACAGATACGCAGTATTTT. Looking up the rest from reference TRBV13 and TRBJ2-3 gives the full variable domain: AAGVIQSPRHLIKEKRETATLKCYPIPRHDTVYWYQQGPGQDPQFLISFYEKMQSDKGSIPDRFSAQQFSDYHSELNMSSLELGDSALYFCASSSNTDTQYFGPGTRLTVL.

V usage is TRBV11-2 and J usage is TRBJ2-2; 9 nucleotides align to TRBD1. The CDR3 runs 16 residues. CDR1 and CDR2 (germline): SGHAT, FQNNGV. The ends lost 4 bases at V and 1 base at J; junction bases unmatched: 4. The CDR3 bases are TGTGCCAGCAGCTCAGGGGGACAGGGGAACACCGGGGAGCTGTTTTTT. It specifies CASSSGGQGNTGELFF.

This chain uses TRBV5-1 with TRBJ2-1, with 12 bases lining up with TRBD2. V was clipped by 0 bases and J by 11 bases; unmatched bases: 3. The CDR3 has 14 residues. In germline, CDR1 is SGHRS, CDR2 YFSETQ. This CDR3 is CASSLGTSGMQQFF. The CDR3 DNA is TGCGCCAGCAGCTTGGGGACTAGCGGGATGCAGCAGTTCTTC.

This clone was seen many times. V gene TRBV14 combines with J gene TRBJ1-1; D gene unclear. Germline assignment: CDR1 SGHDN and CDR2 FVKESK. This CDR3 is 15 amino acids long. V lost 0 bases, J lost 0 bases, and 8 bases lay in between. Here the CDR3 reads CASSQERLMNTEAFF. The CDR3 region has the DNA TGTGCCAGCAGCCAAGAGAGGCTCATGAACACTGAAGCTTTCTTT.

This chain's CDR3 is CASRGRDGRGPQHF. The CDR3 DNA is TGTGCCAGCCGAGGTAGGGACGGACGTGGGCCCCAGCATTTT. This sequence joins TRBV27 and TRBJ1-5; possibly TRBD1 for D (5 bases). Trimming pared 8 bases from V and 9 bases from J, leaving 20 bases between. Germline CDR1 and CDR2: MNHEY and SMNVEV (reference sequence). This CDR3 is built from 14 residues.

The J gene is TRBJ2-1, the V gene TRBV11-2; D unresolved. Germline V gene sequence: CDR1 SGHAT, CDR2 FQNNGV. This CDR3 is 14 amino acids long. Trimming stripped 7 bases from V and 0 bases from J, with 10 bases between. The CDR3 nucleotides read TGTGCCAGCATTGGGCTAAGCTCCTACAATGAGCAGTTCTTC. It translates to CASIGLSSYNEQFF.